This TCR beta chain comes out of a study of T cell responses to AZD1222 COVID-19 vaccine. General study points: The study reported that nearly half of spike-specific TCRs target unmutated variant regions. Mostly white British, mostly female donors; authors suggested clonal diversity may be underestimated.

The CDR3 totals 14 residues. V lost 0 bases, J lost 5 bases, and 10 bases lay in between. Germline values: CDR1 ENHRY, CDR2 SYGVKD. For this clone: Its matching antigen is unknown. The same CDR3 is also encoded by other DNA sequences in this sample.

Sequencing was performed with immunoSEQ multiplex PCR; in TCRdb, only in-frame clones are kept and a portion is missing. The sample yields around 150,000 clones, more than 90% seen once. Combined were second doses at about 4 or about 12 weeks. The receptor was derived from an adult who received the AZD1222 COVID-19 vaccine. The material was peripheral blood, obtained 28 days after the second AZD1222 dose. The rearrangement links TRBV10-3 to TRBJ1-2; perhaps TRBD1 as D (6 bases). DNA for the CDR3: TGTGCCATCAGTGAGTCAGGGGGTTCATATGGCTACACCTTC. This sequence encodes CAISESGGSYGYTF.